This record concerns one TCR beta chain sequence. TCRdb keeps only in-frame clones here, not all; method: immunoSEQ multiplex PCR. The sample consists of some 1,400,000 clones, more than 95% of them appearing once. The data belong to a study of shared clonotypes between healthy human individuals. V lost 2 bases, J lost 8 bases, and 11 bases lay in between. The CDR3 consists of 13 residues. Germline CDR1 SGHNT, CDR2 YYREEE (reference sequence). The TCR was taken from a man aged 30-40 years in good health. Sequenced: naive CD4+ T cells sorted from blood. Subset denoted: CD45RA+ positively selected. This chain joins TRBV5-4 and TRBJ2-1; the D gene is possibly TRBD2 (6 bases). The CDR3 here is CASSFTGGDEQFF. CDR3 DNA: TGTGCCAGCAGCTTTACCGGGGGAGATGAGCAGTTCTTC. Full variable domain (remainder filled in from reference TRBV5-4 and TRBJ2-1): ETGVTQSPTHLIKTRGQQVTLRCSSQSGHNTVSWYQQALGQGPQFIFQYYREEENGRGNFPPRFSGLQFPNYSSELNVNALELDDSALYLCASSFTGGDEQFFGPGTRLTVL.